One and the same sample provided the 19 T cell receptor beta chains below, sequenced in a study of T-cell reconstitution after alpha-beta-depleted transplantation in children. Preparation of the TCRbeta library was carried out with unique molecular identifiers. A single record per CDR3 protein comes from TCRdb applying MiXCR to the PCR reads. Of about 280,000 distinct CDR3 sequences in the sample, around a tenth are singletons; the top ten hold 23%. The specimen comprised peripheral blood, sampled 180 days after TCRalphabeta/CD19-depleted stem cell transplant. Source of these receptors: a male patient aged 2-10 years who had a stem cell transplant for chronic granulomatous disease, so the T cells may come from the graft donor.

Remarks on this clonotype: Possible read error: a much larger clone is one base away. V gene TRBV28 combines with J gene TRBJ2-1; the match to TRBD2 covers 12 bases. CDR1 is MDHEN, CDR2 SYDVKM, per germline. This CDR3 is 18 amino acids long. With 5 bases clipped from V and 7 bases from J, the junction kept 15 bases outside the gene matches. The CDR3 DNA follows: TGTGCCAGCAGTCAACTGGGACTAGCGGGCGGCTGGGTAAATGAGCAGTTCTTC. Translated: CASSQLGLAGGWVNEQFF.

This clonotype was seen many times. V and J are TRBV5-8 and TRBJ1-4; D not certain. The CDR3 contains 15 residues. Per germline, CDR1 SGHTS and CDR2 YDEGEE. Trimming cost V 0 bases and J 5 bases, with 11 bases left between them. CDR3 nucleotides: TGTGCCAGCAGCTTGGTTTGGAGAAGAAATGAAAAACTGTTTTTT. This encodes CASSLVWRRNEKLFF.

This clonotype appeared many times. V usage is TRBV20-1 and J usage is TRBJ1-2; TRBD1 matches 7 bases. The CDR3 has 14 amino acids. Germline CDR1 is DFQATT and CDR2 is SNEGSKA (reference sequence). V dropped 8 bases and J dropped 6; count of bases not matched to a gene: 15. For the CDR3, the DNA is TGCAGTCCCTTGCCCCGACAGGGAAACGATGGCTACACCTTC. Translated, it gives CSPLPRQGNDGYTF.

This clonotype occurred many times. CDR3 DNA: TGTGCCAGCAGTTCCCCCGGACAGACTGGGGCCAACGTCCTGACTTTC. Protein: CASSSPGQTGANVLTF. The V and J genes are TRBV28 and TRBJ2-6, with D possibly being TRBD1 (6 bases). The CDR3 length is 16 residues. The ends were cut back, 4 bases at V and 2 bases at J, with 12 bases in the middle. The V gene's germline CDR1 is MDHEN and CDR2 SYDVKM.

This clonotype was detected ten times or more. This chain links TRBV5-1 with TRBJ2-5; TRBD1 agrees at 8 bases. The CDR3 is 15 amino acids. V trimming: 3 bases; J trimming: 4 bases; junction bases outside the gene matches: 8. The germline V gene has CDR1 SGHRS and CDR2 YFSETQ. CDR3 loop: CASSSDRGVGETQYF. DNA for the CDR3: TGCGCCAGCAGCTCCGACAGGGGAGTGGGAGAGACCCAGTACTTC.

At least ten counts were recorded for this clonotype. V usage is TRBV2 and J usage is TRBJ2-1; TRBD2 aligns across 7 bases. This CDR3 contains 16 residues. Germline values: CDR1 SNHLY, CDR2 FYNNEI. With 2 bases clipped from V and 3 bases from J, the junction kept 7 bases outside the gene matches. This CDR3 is CASSESAGTNYNEQFF. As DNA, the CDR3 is TGTGCCAGCAGTGAAAGCGCGGGGACTAACTACAATGAGCAGTTCTTC.

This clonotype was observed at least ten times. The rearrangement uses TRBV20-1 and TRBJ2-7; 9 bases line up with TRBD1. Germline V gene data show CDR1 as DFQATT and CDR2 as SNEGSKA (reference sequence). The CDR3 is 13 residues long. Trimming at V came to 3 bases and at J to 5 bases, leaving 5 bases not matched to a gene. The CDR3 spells CSARDRGDHEQYF. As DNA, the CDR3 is TGCAGTGCTAGGGACAGGGGAGACCACGAGCAGTACTTC.

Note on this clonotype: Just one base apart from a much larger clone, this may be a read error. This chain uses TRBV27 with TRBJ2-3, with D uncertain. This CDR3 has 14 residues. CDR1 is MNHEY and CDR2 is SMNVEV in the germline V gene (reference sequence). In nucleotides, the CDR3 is TGTGACAGCAGTTTAAGCCTAGTTGGCGATACGCAGTATTTT. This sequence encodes CDSSLSLVGDTQYF.

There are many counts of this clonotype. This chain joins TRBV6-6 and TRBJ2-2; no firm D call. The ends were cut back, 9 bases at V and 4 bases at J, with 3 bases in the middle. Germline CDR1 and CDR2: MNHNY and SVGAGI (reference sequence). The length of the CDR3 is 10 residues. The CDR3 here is CARRTGELFF. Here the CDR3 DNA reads TGTGCCAGGCGCACCGGGGAGCTGTTTTTT.

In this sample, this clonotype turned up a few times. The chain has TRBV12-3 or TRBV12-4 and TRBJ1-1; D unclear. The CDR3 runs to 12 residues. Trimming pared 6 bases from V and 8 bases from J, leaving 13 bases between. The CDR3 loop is CASSRGGEEAFF. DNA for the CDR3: TGTGCCAGCAGCCGAGGTGGGGAAGAAGCTTTCTTT.

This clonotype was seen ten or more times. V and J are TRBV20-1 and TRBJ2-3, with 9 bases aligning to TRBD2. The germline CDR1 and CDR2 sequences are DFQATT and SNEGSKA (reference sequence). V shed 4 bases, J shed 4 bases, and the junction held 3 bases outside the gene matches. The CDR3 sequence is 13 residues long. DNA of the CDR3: TGCAGTGCTATGCGGGGGGGTGCAGATACGCAGTATTTT. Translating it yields CSAMRGGADTQYF.

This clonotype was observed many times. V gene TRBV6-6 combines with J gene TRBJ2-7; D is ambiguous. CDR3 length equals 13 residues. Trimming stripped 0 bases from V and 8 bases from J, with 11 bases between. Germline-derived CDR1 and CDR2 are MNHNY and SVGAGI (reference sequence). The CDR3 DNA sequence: TGTGCCAGCAGTTACTCGGAACCCTCCCAGCAGTACTTC. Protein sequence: CASSYSEPSQQYF.

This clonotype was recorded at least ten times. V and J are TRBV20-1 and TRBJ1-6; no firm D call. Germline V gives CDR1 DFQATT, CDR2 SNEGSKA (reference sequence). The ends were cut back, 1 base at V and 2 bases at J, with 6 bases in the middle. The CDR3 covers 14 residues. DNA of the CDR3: TGCAGTGCTAGAGTAGGCACCTATAATTCACCCCTCCACTTT. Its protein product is CSARVGTYNSPLHF.

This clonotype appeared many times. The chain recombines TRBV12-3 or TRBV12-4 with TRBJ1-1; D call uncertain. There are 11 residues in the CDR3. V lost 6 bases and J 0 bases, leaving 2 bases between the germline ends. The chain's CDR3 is CASRLNTEAFF. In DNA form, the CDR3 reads TGTGCCAGCAGGTTGAACACTGAAGCTTTCTTT.

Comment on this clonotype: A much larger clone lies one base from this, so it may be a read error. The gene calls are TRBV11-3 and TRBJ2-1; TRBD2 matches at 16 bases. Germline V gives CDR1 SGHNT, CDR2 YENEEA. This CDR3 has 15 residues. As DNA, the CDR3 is TGTGCCGGCAGCTTAGGGACTAGCGGGAGGGCCTTTCAGTTCTTC. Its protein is CAGSLGTSGRAFQFF.

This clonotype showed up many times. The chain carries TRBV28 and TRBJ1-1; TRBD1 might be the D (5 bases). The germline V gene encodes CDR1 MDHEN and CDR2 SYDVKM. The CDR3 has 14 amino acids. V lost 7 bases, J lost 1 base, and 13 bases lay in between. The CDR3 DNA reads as TGTGCCAGCACCCGGGACGGGAAGAACACTGAAGCTTTCTTT. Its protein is CASTRDGKNTEAFF.

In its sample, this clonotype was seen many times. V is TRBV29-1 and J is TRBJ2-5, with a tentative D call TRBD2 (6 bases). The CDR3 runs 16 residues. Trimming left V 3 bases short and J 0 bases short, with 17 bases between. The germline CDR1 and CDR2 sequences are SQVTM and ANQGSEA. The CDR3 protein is CSVDRVGGDYQETQYF. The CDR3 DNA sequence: TGCAGCGTTGACCGCGTCGGCGGGGACTACCAAGAGACCCAGTACTTC.

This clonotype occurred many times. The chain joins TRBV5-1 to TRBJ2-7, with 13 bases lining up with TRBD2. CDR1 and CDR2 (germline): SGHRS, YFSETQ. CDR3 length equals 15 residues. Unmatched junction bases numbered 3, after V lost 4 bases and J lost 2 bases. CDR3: CASSAGLAGPYEQYF. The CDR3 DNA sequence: TGCGCCAGCAGCGCGGGACTAGCGGGACCCTACGAGCAGTACTTC.

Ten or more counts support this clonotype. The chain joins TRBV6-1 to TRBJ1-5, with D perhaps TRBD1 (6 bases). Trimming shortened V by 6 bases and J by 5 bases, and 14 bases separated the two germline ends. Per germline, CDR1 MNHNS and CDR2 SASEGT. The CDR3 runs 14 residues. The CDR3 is CASSRKTGDQPQHF. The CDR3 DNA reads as TGTGCCAGCAGCCGCAAGACAGGCGATCAGCCCCAGCATTTT.